Given below is one TCR beta chain in context. Profiles of TCR beta VDJ and CDR3 were generated from a genomic DNA template. Each CDR3 protein gets one entry after TCRdb re-called the reads with MiXCR. Altogether hundreds of thousands of distinct CDR3 sequences are present, about 70% being singletons, with the ten largest covering 3% to 4.5%. The sample belongs to a study of CD8+CD57+ T cells in acquired aplastic anemia. Study details: Average DNA yield from sorted CD4+ and CD8+ cells was approximately 3 ug.

The length of the CDR3 is 15 residues. V lost 1 base and J 6 bases, leaving 16 bases between the germline ends. Germline CDR1 and CDR2: SNHLY and FYNNEI. The specimen sequenced was sorted CD4+, CD8+, or CD8+CD57+ T cells (not recorded which) from PBMCs. The chain recombines TRBV2 with TRBJ2-7, with a possible D match to TRBD1 (7 bases). This TCR was sampled from a human donor in good health, serving as a control. CDR3 residues: CASSEGTGGLVEQYF. The CDR3 DNA follows: TGTGCCAGCAGTGAAGGGACAGGAGGGCTTGTCGAGCAGTACTTC.